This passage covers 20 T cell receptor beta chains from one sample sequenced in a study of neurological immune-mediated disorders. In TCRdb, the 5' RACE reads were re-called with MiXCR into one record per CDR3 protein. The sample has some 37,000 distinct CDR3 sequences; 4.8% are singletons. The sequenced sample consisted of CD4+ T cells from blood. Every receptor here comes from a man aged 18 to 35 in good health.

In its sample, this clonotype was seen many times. The CDR3, as DNA: TGTGCCAGCAGTTACGACCCCCTAGCGGGGGGTACAGATACGCAGTATTTT. This encodes CASSYDPLAGGTDTQYF. The J gene is TRBJ2-3, the V gene TRBV6-5; 11 bases line up with TRBD2. Germline V lookup: CDR1 MNHEY, CDR2 SVGAGI. Trimming at V came to 2 bases and at J to 3 bases, leaving 7 bases not matched to a gene. This CDR3 is 17 amino acids long.

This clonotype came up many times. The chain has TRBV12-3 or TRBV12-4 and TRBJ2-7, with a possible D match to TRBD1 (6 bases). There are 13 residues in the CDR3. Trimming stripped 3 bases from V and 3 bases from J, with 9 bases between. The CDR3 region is CASSLGDNYEQYF. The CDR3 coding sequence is TGTGCCAGCAGTTTGGGGGACAACTACGAGCAGTACTTC.

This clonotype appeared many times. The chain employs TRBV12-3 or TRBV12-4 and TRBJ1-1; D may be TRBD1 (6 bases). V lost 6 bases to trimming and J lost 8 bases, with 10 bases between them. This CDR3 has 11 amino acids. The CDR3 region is CASRAGTEAFF. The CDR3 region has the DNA TGTGCCAGCAGGGCCGGGACAGAAGCTTTCTTT.

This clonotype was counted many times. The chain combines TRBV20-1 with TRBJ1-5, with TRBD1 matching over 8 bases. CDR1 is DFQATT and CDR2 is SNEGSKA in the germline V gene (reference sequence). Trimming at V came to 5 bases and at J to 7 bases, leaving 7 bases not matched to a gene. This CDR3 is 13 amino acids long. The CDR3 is CSAPLGTGQPQHF. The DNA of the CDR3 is TGCAGTGCTCCCCTCGGGACAGGACAGCCCCAGCATTTT.

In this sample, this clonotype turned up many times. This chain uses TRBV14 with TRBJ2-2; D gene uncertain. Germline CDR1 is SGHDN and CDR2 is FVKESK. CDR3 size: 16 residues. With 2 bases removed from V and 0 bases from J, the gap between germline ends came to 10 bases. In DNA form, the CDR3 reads TGTGCCAGCAGCCAAAAAGTGGCAGCGAACACCGGGGAGCTGTTTTTT. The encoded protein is CASSQKVAANTGELFF.

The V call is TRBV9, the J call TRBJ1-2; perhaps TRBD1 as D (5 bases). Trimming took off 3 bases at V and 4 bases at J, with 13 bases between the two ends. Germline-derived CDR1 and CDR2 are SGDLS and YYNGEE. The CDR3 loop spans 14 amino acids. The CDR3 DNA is TGTGCCAGCAGCGGAGGACAATGGATCTATGGCTACACCTTC. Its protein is CASSGGQWIYGYTF.

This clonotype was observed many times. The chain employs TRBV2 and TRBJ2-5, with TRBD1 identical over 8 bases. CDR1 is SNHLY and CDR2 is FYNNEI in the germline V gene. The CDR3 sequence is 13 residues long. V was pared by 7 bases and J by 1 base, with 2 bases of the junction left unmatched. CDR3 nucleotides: TGTGCCAGCACCGGGACAGGCCAAGAGACCCAGTACTTC. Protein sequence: CASTGTGQETQYF.

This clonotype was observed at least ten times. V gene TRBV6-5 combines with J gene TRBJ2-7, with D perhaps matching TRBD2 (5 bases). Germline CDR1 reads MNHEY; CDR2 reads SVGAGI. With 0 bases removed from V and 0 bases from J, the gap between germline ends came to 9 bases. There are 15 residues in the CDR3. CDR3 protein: CASSYSLGSSYEQYF. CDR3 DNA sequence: TGTGCCAGCAGTTACTCATTGGGGAGCTCCTACGAGCAGTACTTC.

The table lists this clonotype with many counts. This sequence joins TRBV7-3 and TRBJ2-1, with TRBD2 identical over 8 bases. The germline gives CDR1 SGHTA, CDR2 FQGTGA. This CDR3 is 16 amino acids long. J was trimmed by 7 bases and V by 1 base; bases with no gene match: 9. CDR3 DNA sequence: TGTGCCAGCAGCTTAAGAACTGGACGGGGGGGGAATGAGCAGTTCTTC. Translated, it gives CASSLRTGRGGNEQFF.

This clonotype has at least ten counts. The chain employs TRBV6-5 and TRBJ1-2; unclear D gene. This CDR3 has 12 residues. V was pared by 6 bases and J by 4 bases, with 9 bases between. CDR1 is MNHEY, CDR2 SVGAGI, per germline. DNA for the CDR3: TGTGCCAGCAGACGAGGTTTCTATGGCTACACCTTC. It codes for CASRRGFYGYTF.

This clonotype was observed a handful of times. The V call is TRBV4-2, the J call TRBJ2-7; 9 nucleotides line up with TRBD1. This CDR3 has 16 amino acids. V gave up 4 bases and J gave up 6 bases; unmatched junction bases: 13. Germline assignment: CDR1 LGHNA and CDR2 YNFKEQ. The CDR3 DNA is TGTGCCAGCAGCCGCGAATACAGGGGGCAGCCCCGCGAGCAGTACTTC. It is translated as CASSREYRGQPREQYF.

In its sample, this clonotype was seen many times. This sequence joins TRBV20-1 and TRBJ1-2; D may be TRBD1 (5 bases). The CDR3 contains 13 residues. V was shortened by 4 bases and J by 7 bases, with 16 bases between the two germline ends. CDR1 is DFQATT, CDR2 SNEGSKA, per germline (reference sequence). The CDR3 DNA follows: TGCAGTGCTAAAGGGCCCCGGGGCCCTGGCTACACCTTC. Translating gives CSAKGPRGPGYTF.

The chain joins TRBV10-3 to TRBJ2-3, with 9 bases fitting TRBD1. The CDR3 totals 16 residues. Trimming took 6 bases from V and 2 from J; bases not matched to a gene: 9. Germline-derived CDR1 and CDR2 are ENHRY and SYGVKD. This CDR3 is CAIRDRDRASTDTQYF. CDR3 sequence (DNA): TGTGCCATCAGGGATAGGGACAGGGCATCCACAGATACGCAGTATTTT.

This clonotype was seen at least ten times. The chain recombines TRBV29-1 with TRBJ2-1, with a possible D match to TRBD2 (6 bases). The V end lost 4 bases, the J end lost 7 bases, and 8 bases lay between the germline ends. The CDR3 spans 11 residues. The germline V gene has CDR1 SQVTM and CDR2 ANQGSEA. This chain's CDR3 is CSVGGVNEQFF. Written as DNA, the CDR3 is TGCAGCGTTGGGGGGGTTAATGAGCAGTTCTTC.

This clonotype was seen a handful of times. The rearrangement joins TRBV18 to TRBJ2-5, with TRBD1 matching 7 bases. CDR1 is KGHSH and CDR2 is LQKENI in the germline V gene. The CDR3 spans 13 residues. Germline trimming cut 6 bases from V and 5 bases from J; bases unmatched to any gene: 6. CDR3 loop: CASSDRVGETQYF. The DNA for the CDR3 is TGTGCCAGCTCCGACAGGGTCGGCGAGACCCAGTACTTC.

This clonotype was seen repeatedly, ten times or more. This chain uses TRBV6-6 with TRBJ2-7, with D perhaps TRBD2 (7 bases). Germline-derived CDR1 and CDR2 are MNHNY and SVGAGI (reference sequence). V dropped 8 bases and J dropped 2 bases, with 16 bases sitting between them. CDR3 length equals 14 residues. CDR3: CASCLGGRTYEQYF. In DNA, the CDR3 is TGTGCCAGCTGCCTCGGGGGGCGCACCTACGAGCAGTACTTC.

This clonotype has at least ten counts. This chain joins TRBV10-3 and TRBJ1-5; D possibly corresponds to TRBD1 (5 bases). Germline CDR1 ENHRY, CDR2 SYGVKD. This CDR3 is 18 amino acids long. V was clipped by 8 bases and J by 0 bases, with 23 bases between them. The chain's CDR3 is CAIGGGQGEGYSNQPQHF. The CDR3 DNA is TGTGCCATCGGGGGAGGCCAGGGAGAGGGGTATAGCAATCAGCCCCAGCATTTT.

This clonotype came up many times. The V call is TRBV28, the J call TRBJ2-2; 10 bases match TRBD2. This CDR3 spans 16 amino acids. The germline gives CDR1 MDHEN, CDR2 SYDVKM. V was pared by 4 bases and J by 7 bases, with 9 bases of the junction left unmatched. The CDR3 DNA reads TGTGCCAGCAGTTCCGCCGGACTAGCGGCGATCGGGGAGCTGTTTTTT. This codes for CASSSAGLAAIGELFF.

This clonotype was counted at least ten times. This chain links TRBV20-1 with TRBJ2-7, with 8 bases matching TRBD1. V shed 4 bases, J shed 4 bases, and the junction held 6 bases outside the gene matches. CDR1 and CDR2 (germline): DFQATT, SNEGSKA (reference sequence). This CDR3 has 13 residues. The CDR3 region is CSAIRDRIYEQYF. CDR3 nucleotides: TGCAGTGCTATCCGGGACAGGATTTACGAGCAGTACTTC.

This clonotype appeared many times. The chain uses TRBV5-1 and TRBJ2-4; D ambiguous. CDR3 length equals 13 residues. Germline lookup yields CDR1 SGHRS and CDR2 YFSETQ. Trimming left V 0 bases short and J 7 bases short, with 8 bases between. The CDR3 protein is CASSLEARNIQYF. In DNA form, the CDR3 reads TGCGCCAGCAGCTTGGAGGCTAGGAACATTCAGTACTTC.